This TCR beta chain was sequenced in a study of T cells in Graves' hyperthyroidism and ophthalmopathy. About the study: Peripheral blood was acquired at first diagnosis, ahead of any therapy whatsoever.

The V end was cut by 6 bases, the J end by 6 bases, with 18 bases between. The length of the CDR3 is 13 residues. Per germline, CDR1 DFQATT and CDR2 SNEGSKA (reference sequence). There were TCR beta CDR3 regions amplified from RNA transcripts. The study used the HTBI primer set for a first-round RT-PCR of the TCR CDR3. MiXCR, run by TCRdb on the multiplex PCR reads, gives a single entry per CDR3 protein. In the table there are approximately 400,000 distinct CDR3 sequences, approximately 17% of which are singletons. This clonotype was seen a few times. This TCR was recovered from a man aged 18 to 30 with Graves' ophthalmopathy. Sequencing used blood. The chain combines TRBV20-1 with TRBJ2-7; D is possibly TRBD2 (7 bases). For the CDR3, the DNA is TGCAGTGCCCTAGAACCGCGGGGGCTCGAGCAGTACTTC. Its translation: CSALEPRGLEQYF.